Below, one T cell receptor (beta chain) is given with its context. The antigen remains unidentified. This entry comes from a study of Ad26.COV2.S vaccination and SARS-CoV-2 variants. Whole-study findings and limits: It was vaccine recipients, not placebo recipients, who had the higher spike-specific TCR breadth. Vaccine recipients and placebo recipients showed similar non-spike TCR breadth.

Assay: immunoSEQ multiplex PCR; the TCRdb copy retains only in-frame clones and omits some. The sample records about 350,000 clones, about 92% being singletons. The sequence came from a human donor who had recovered from COVID-19. The sample consisted of peripheral blood, taken after recovery from COVID-19.

CDR3 loop: CASSQDPGGNEKLFF. CDR3 in DNA: TGCGCCAGCAGCCAGGACCCAGGGGGAAATGAAAAACTGTTTTTT. The chain uses TRBV4-3 and TRBJ1-4, with 7 bases that match TRBD1. Looked up from germline, CDR1 is LGHNA and CDR2 is YSLEER. CDR3 length equals 15 residues. V shed 3 bases and J 5 bases; nucleotides not matched to a gene: 6.